These 26 T cell receptor beta chains originate from one sample sequenced in a study of blood T cell repertoires in COVID-19. The method was immunoSEQ multiplex PCR; TCRdb's version includes in-frame clones alone and lacks a portion of them. This table holds approximately 89,000 clones, over 80% found once. The sequencing input was peripheral blood. The receptors here all came from a woman in her 70s with active or convalescent COVID-19.

V usage is TRBV6-2 or TRBV6-3 and J usage is TRBJ2-2, with D perhaps TRBD1 (6 bases). CDR1 and CDR2 from the germline V gene are MNHEY and SVGEGT. CDR3 length: 16 amino acids. V was cut by 5 bases and J by 0 bases, with 13 bases left in between. CDR3 sequence reads: CASSRIRGSNTGELFF. CDR3 nucleotide sequence: TGTGCCAGCAGTCGTATCAGGGGCTCGAACACCGGGGAGCTGTTTTTT.

The chain combines TRBV28 with TRBJ1-2; no firm D call. Germline loops: CDR1 MDHEN, CDR2 SYDVKM. This CDR3 has 13 amino acids. Trimming took 5 bases from V and 8 from J, leaving 15 bases between them. In DNA form, the CDR3 reads TGTGCCAGCAGTCCCCAGGTGGCTACGGGCTACACCTTC. It specifies CASSPQVATGYTF.

The chain is built from TRBV5-1 and TRBJ2-7; 8 nucleotides match TRBD1. This CDR3 is 15 amino acids long. J lost 3 bases, V lost 0 bases, and 5 bases had no gene match. CDR1 is SGHRS and CDR2 is YFSETQ in the germline V gene. The CDR3: CASSLDRGNDYEQYF. The CDR3 nucleotides read TGCGCCAGCAGCTTGGACAGGGGGAACGACTACGAGCAGTACTTC.

This clone has just one count. J is TRBJ1-5 and V is TRBV6-2 or TRBV6-3; D remains ambiguous. The germline V gene encodes CDR1 MNHEY and CDR2 SVGEGT. This CDR3 spans 16 amino acids. Trimming pared 0 bases from V and 6 bases from J, leaving 15 bases between. The CDR3 coding sequence is TGTGCCAGCAGTTACTCGAATAGCCGCGGGAGTCAGCCCCAGCATTTT. Amino acids: CASSYSNSRGSQPQHF.

The sample holds a few counts of this clone. Other DNA sequences in this specimen translate into the identical CDR3. The V gene is TRBV28, the J gene TRBJ1-5; D might be TRBD1 (6 bases). V was shortened by 6 bases and J by 4 bases, with 22 bases between the two germline ends. The germline CDR1 and CDR2 sequences are MDHEN and SYDVKM. The CDR3 is 17 amino acids. The CDR3 protein is CASSSGQGMVRNQPQHF. In DNA, the CDR3 is TGTGCCAGCAGCTCCGGTCAGGGGATGGTTAGGAATCAGCCCCAGCATTTT.

This clone was found once. The rearrangement links TRBV6-5 to TRBJ2-1, with a tentative D call TRBD1 (5 bases). V was pared by 6 bases and J by 8 bases, with 17 bases between. The germline CDR1 and CDR2 sequences are MNHEY and SVGAGI. The CDR3 is 14 amino acids. This CDR3 reads CASSSASGYDEQFF. The CDR3 DNA sequence: TGTGCCAGCAGCTCCGCGTCAGGGTACGATGAGCAGTTCTTC.

The rearrangement links TRBV6-6 to TRBJ1-2; the D gene is possibly TRBD1 (6 bases). This CDR3 is built from 14 residues. The germline CDR1 and CDR2 sequences are MNHNY and SVGAGI (reference sequence). V was cut by 6 bases and J by 1 base, with 12 bases left in between. The CDR3 region is CASRSHRDNYGYTF. The CDR3 DNA sequence: TGTGCCAGCAGGTCCCACAGGGATAACTATGGCTACACCTTC.

The CDR3 DNA follows: TGTGCCAGCAGTATCTCCGGGAATCTCTACGAGCAGTACTTC. Its translation: CASSISGNLYEQYF. This chain uses TRBV27 with TRBJ2-7; D is perhaps TRBD2 (5 bases). V lost 5 bases and J 3 bases, leaving 14 bases between the germline ends. The CDR3 covers 14 residues. Germline-derived CDR1 and CDR2 are MNHEY and SMNVEV (reference sequence).

V is TRBV21-1 and J is TRBJ1-3; TRBD1, the table's D call, was not compared with the DNA. TRBV21-1 is a recognized pseudogene. This CDR3 contains 16 residues. CDR3 in amino acids: CASSRSTGDSGNTIYF. The CDR3, as DNA: TGTGCCAGCAGCAGGTCGACAGGGGACTCTGGAAACACCATATATTTT.

This clone was picked up a small number of times. The chain joins TRBV24-1 to TRBJ2-5, with a tentative D call TRBD2 (6 bases). CDR1 and CDR2 (germline): KGHDR, SFDVKD. The V and J ends lost 4 bases and 5 bases respectively, with 10 bases between them. CDR3 length equals 13 residues. The CDR3 coding sequence is TGTGCCACCAGTGAGCCAGGGAGGGAGACCCAGTACTTC. It yields the protein CATSEPGRETQYF.

The V gene is TRBV10-3, the J gene TRBJ2-2, with 7 nucleotides matching TRBD1. V dropped 10 bases and J dropped 3; count of bases not matched to a gene: 11. The CDR3 contains 15 residues. CDR1 ENHRY and CDR2 SYGVKD come from the germline V gene. CDR3 in amino acids: CATSPVTGDTGELFF. In DNA, the CDR3 is TGTGCCACAAGCCCGGTAACAGGGGACACCGGGGAGCTGTTTTTT.

The chain recombines TRBV27 with TRBJ2-7; a possible D gene is TRBD2 (6 bases). V lost 2 bases, J lost 6 bases, and 11 bases lay in between. The CDR3 is 13 residues long. Germline assignment: CDR1 MNHEY and CDR2 SMNVEV (reference sequence). CDR3 sequence (DNA): TGTGCCAGCAGTTTAACTCGGGACTCCGAGCAGTACTTC. This codes for CASSLTRDSEQYF.

V usage is TRBV6-6 and J usage is TRBJ1-1, with D possibly TRBD1 on 6 matching bases. From germline, CDR1 is MNHNY and CDR2 SVGAGI (reference sequence). CDR3 length equals 12 residues. Between the trimmed V and J ends, which lost 4 bases and 7 bases, there was a span of 10 bases. CDR3 bases: TGTGCCAGCAGTTTGGACAGCCTTGAAGCTTTCTTT. Its protein is CASSLDSLEAFF.

V gene TRBV6-5 combines with J gene TRBJ1-1; perhaps TRBD1 as D (6 bases). The V gene's germline CDR1 is MNHEY and CDR2 SVGAGI. Trimming stripped 2 bases from V and 5 bases from J, with 15 bases between. The CDR3 spans 15 residues. CDR3 residues: CASSYVGGVLTEAFF. The CDR3 nucleotides read TGTGCCAGCAGTTACGTAGGGGGGGTATTGACTGAAGCTTTCTTT.

The chain has TRBV7-2 and TRBJ2-1; D uncertain. CDR1 is SGHTA and CDR2 is FQGNSA in the germline V gene. V lost 4 bases and J lost 0, with 4 bases in between. CDR3 length: 13 residues. The CDR3 loop is CASSYSSYNEQFF. The CDR3 coding sequence is TGTGCCAGCAGCTATAGCTCCTACAATGAGCAGTTCTTC.

V usage is TRBV5-6 and J usage is TRBJ2-3; D uncertain. V lost 2 bases and J 2 bases, leaving 6 bases between the germline ends. CDR1 SGHDT and CDR2 YYEEEE come from the germline V gene. CDR3 size: 13 residues. For the CDR3, the DNA is TGTGCCAGCAGCTTTTACTACACAGATACGCAGTATTTT. Protein: CASSFYYTDTQYF.

V is TRBV14 and J is TRBJ2-7, with 8 bases fitting TRBD1. CDR3 size: 15 residues. In germline, CDR1 is SGHDN, CDR2 FVKESK. Germline trimming cut 4 bases from V and 2 bases from J; bases unmatched to any gene: 7. The CDR3 is CASSRTGTGAYEQYF. The DNA of the CDR3 is TGTGCCAGCAGCCGGACAGGGACTGGGGCCTACGAGCAGTACTTC.

The chain has TRBV5-5 and TRBJ2-1; D is ambiguous. The V and J ends lost 5 bases and 0 bases respectively, with 9 bases between them. This CDR3 contains 14 residues. In germline, CDR1 is SGHKS, CDR2 YYEKEE (reference sequence). The CDR3 spells CASRQLSSYNEQFF. CDR3 DNA sequence: TGTGCCAGCAGACAGCTTAGCTCCTACAATGAGCAGTTCTTC. Filled out from reference TRBV5-5 and TRBJ2-1, the complete variable domain reads DAGVTQSPTHLIKTRGQQVTLRCSPISGHKSVSWYQQVLGQGPQFIFQYYEKEERGRGNFPDRFSARQFPNYSSELNVNALLLGDSALYLCASRQLSSYNEQFFGPGTRLTVL.

J is TRBJ1-2 and V is TRBV20-1; tentatively, D is TRBD1 (6 bases). V shed 3 bases and J shed 5 bases, with 13 bases lying between them. Looked up from germline, CDR1 is DFQATT and CDR2 is SNEGSKA (reference sequence). CDR3 length equals 13 residues. For the CDR3, the DNA is TGCAGTGCTAGTGACAAGGGGGAGTATGGCTACACCTTC. This encodes CSASDKGEYGYTF.

This clone came up once. The genes are TRBV24-1 and TRBJ2-5, with D tentatively TRBD1 (7 bases). This CDR3 is 15 amino acids long. V shed 9 bases and J shed 4 bases, with 20 bases lying between them. The germline gives CDR1 KGHDR, CDR2 SFDVKD. In DNA, the CDR3 is TGTGCCACCGGGTCTCCAGGGGGGACTGGAGAGACCCAGTACTTC. Translating gives CATGSPGGTGETQYF.

The CDR3, as DNA: TGTGCCAGCAGTTACGGGACAGGGGCTTCGGAGCAGTACTTC. It translates to CASSYGTGASEQYF. This chain joins TRBV6-5 and TRBJ2-7, with 10 bases matching TRBD1. Germline V gene sequence: CDR1 MNHEY, CDR2 SVGAGI. The CDR3 runs to 14 residues. With 2 bases clipped from V and 7 bases from J, the junction kept 5 bases outside the gene matches.

In this sample, this clone turned up once. The V call is TRBV6-6, the J call TRBJ2-2; tentative D call: TRBD2 (6 bases). The CDR3 spans 14 residues. Germline CDR1 reads MNHNY; CDR2 reads SVGAGI (reference sequence). V lost 5 bases and J 1 base, leaving 8 bases between the germline ends. The CDR3 protein is CASSIGGNTGELFF. In DNA form, the CDR3 reads TGTGCCAGCAGTATCGGGGGGAACACCGGGGAGCTGTTTTTT.

CDR3 sequence (DNA): TGTGCCAGCAGCCGAGACAGGGGGACCGAGACCCAGTACTTC. Translated, it gives CASSRDRGTETQYF. The chain combines TRBV7-9 with TRBJ2-5; TRBD1 aligns across 9 bases. The CDR3 has 14 amino acids. Germline CDR1 reads SEHNR; CDR2 reads FQNEAQ (reference sequence). Losses at the gene ends were 5 bases for V and 5 bases for J; bases not matched to a gene: 6. Based on the CDR3 plus reference TRBV7-9 and TRBJ2-5, the full variable domain is DTGVSQNPRHKITKRGQNVTFRCDPISEHNRLYWYRQTLGQGPEFLTYFQNEAQLEKSRLLSDRFSAERPKGSFSTLEIQRTEQGDSAMYLCASSRDRGTETQYFGPGTRLLVL.

The CDR3 loop is CASSRDRLYEQYF. The CDR3 DNA reads as TGTGCCAGCAGCCGAGACAGGCTCTACGAGCAGTACTTC. This rearrangement joins TRBV12-3 or TRBV12-4 to TRBJ2-7; maybe TRBD1 (6 bases). V was shortened by 6 bases and J by 3 bases, with 12 bases between the two germline ends. CDR3 size: 13 residues.

The chain uses TRBV5-1 and TRBJ1-1; 9 nucleotides match TRBD1. The CDR3 consists of 16 residues. V lost 0 bases and J lost 1; bases outside the gene matches: 4. Per the germline V gene, CDR1 is SGHRS and CDR2 is YFSETQ. The CDR3 sequence is CASSLGGTGRNTEAFF. Here the CDR3 DNA reads TGCGCCAGCAGCTTGGGCGGGACAGGGAGGAACACTGAAGCTTTCTTT.

This chain uses TRBV6-5 with TRBJ1-3; D is unresolved. Deletions cut 0 bases from V and 0 bases from J, with 9 bases between. The CDR3 is 16 residues long. Germline loops: CDR1 MNHEY, CDR2 SVGAGI. CDR3 DNA sequence: TGTGCCAGCAGTTACTCTCCGCGGGTCTCTGGAAACACCATATATTTT. The encoded protein is CASSYSPRVSGNTIYF.